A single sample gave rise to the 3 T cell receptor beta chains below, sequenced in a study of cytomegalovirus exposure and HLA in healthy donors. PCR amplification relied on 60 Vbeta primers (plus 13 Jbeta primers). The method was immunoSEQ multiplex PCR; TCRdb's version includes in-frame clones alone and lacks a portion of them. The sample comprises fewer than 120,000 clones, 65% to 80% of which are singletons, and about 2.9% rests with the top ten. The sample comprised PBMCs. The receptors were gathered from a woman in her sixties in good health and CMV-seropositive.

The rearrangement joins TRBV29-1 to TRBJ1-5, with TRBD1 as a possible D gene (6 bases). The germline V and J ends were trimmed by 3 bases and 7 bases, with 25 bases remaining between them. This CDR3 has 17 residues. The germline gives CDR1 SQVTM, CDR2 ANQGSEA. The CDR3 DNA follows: TGCAGCGTTGATTTTCTCCTATTCGTCAGGGGAAAGCAGCCCCAGCATTTT. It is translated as CSVDFLLFVRGKQPQHF.

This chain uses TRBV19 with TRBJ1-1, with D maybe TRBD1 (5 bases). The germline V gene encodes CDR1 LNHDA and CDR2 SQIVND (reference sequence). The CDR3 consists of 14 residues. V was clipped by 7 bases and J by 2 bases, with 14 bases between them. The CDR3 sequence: CASTSGRGNTEAFF. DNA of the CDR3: TGTGCCAGTACCTCGGGGAGGGGAAACACTGAAGCTTTCTTT.

CDR3 loop: CASSYDSQNSYEQYF. In DNA form, the CDR3 reads TGTGCCAGTAGTTATGACAGCCAGAACTCCTACGAGCAGTACTTC. The chain carries TRBV19 and TRBJ2-7; D is perhaps TRBD1 (5 bases). CDR1 LNHDA and CDR2 SQIVND come from the germline V gene (reference sequence). V was clipped by 5 bases and J by 0 bases, with 14 bases between them. This CDR3 has 15 amino acids.